This TCR beta chain was recorded in a study of blood T cell repertoires in COVID-19. Study overall: Collection of acute and convalescent COVID-19 samples took place in the United States, Italy and Spain. The analysed material was cDNA or gDNA that came from T cells, B-cell-depleted T cells, or PBMCs.

Trimming cost V 7 bases and J 5 bases; bases outside gene matches: 15. Germline V gene data show CDR1 as LNHDA and CDR2 as SQIVND (reference sequence). This CDR3 region has 17 residues. Authors' processing steps: The authors estimated nucleated cell counts from reference gene primer amplification. Data came from immunoSEQ multiplex PCR; TCRdb stores just in-frame clones and leaves some out. V, J and clone size reflect that table, while D and trimming were determined from the DNA. The sample includes about 210,000 clones, 70% to 90% seen only once; the top ten take approximately 2.9%. Input material: peripheral blood. The TCR comes from a man in his 60s with acute or convalescent COVID-19. The J gene is TRBJ1-2, the V gene TRBV19; 11 positions agree with TRBD1. The CDR3 sequence is CASTIMVGQGAEYGYTF. CDR3 bases: TGTGCCAGTACCATAATGGTAGGACAGGGGGCAGAGTATGGCTACACCTTC.